The 21 T cell receptor beta chains below come from one sample, sequenced in a study of blood T cell repertoires in COVID-19. Produced via immunoSEQ multiplex PCR; TCRdb's table is partial and in-frame only. The sample has 200,000 to 300,000 clones, roughly four fifths seen once; the top ten hold 7.5% to 8%. Material for sequencing was peripheral blood. All receptors derive from a woman older than 75 with COVID-19, enrolled during active disease.

This chain connects TRBV6-1 to TRBJ1-2; D not resolved. Deletions cut 2 bases from V and 0 bases from J, with 13 bases between. The germline V gene encodes CDR1 MNHNS and CDR2 SASEGT. The length of the CDR3 is 16 residues. CDR3 protein: CASSERIPRANYGYTF. CDR3 nucleotide sequence: TGTGCCAGCAGTGAAAGAATCCCGAGAGCTAACTATGGCTACACCTTC.

V and J are TRBV5-1 and TRBJ1-1; 7 bases agree with TRBD1. V was clipped by 3 bases and J by 7 bases; unmatched bases: 12. The CDR3 sequence is 15 residues long. CDR1 is SGHRS, CDR2 YFSETQ, per germline. CDR3 nucleotides: TGCGCCAGCAGCTGGGGCCCAGAGACAGGGCGTGAAGCTTTCTTT. Protein sequence: CASSWGPETGREAFF.

The chain is built from TRBV3-1 (or the pseudogene TRBV3-2) and TRBJ1-4; a possible D gene is TRBD1 (6 bases). V was trimmed by 5 bases and J by 4 bases, leaving 11 bases between them. The CDR3 consists of 14 residues. The germline CDR1 and CDR2 sequences are LGHDT and YNNKEL (reference sequence). This CDR3 is CASSYRVFNEKLFF. The CDR3 DNA reads as TGTGCCAGCAGCTACAGGGTTTTTAATGAAAAACTGTTTTTT.

The rearrangement joins TRBV6-6 to TRBJ2-2, with 10 bases identical to TRBD1. Germline assignment: CDR1 MNHNY and CDR2 SVGAGI (reference sequence). J was trimmed by 6 bases and V by 7 bases; bases with no gene match: 8. CDR3 length equals 15 residues. This CDR3 reads CASTPRDRGAGELFF. Here the CDR3 DNA reads TGTGCCAGCACCCCCCGGGACAGGGGCGCCGGGGAGCTGTTTTTT.

This chain uses TRBV6-5 with TRBJ1-1, with TRBD1 matching over 8 bases. The V gene's germline CDR1 is MNHEY and CDR2 SVGAGI. The CDR3 is made up of 13 amino acids. The ends lost 0 bases at V and 11 bases at J; junction bases unmatched: 5. The CDR3 spells CASSYSFRGQAFF. The CDR3 nucleotides are TGTGCCAGCAGTTACTCTTTCAGGGGGCAGGCTTTCTTT.

This clone was seen a handful of times. V is TRBV11-2 and J is TRBJ2-1; 7 nucleotides line up with TRBD2. The ends lost 1 base at V and 9 bases at J; junction bases unmatched: 9. CDR3 size: 15 residues. Germline CDR1 and CDR2: SGHAT and FQNNGV. CDR3 nucleotides: TGTGCCAGCAGCTTAGCGGGGGGACGTTTTGTTGAGCAGTTCTTC. It encodes CASSLAGGRFVEQFF.

This clone was counted once. The V and J genes are TRBV7-2 and TRBJ1-1; 10 bases line up with TRBD1. CDR1 SGHTA and CDR2 FQGNSA come from the germline V gene. Trimming removed 5 bases from V and 7 bases from J; junction bases left unmatched: 7. The CDR3 loop spans 14 amino acids. The CDR3 here is CASSTRDRGIEAFF. The CDR3 DNA follows: TGTGCCAGCAGCACACGGGACAGGGGCATTGAAGCTTTCTTT.

The sample holds many counts of this clone. The J gene is TRBJ1-4, the V gene TRBV7-9; 9 nucleotides align to TRBD1. V shed 4 bases, J shed 7 bases, and the junction held 7 bases outside the gene matches. Germline V gives CDR1 SEHNR, CDR2 FQNEAQ (reference sequence). CDR3 length equals 15 residues. The CDR3 nucleotides read TGTGCCAGCAGCTGGGGACAGGGAGGTGCTGAAAAACTGTTTTTT. Protein product: CASSWGQGGAEKLFF. The complete variable domain, with remaining parts taken from reference TRBV7-9 and TRBJ1-4, reads DTGVSQNPRHKITKRGQNVTFRCDPISEHNRLYWYRQTLGQGPEFLTYFQNEAQLEKSRLLSDRFSAERPKGSFSTLEIQRTEQGDSAMYLCASSWGQGGAEKLFFGSGTQLSVL.

The chain recombines TRBV18 with TRBJ1-5; perhaps TRBD1 as D (5 bases). Between the trimmed V and J ends, which lost 3 bases and 1 base, there was a span of 10 bases. The CDR3 is 15 residues long. Germline V gene sequence: CDR1 KGHSH, CDR2 LQKENI. The CDR3 nucleotides are TGTGCCAGCTCACCCCAGACAGCCAGCAATCAGCCCCAGCATTTT. As protein: CASSPQTASNQPQHF.

The chain combines TRBV19 with TRBJ2-1, with 8 bases fitting TRBD1. Germline V gene data show CDR1 as LNHDA and CDR2 as SQIVND (reference sequence). The CDR3 runs to 16 residues. J was trimmed by 0 bases and V by 7 bases; bases with no gene match: 8. The CDR3 is CASTRGQGNSYNEQFF. CDR3 nucleotide sequence: TGTGCCAGTACTCGCGGACAGGGTAACTCCTACAATGAGCAGTTCTTC. The whole variable domain, remainder taken from reference TRBV19 and TRBJ2-1, is DGGITQSPKYLFRKEGQNVTLSCEQNLNHDAMYWYRQDPGQGLRLIYYSQIVNDFQKGDIAEGYSVSREKKESFPLTVTSAQKNPTAFYLCASTRGQGNSYNEQFFGPGTRLTVL.

This clone occurred a few times. The rearrangement links TRBV4-2 to TRBJ1-3; weak D call: TRBD1 (6 bases). CDR3 size: 19 residues. V was pared by 3 bases and J by 8 bases, with 29 bases between. Germline V gene sequence: CDR1 LGHNA, CDR2 YNFKEQ. The DNA for the CDR3 is TGTGCCAGCAGCCATGGACAGCTTCGGTATCGGCCGCAATCGGACACCATATATTTT. It translates to CASSHGQLRYRPQSDTIYF.

This clone showed up just once. The rearrangement uses TRBV7-8 and TRBJ1-4, with TRBD1 matching over 7 bases. The CDR3 spans 15 residues. CDR1 and CDR2 (germline): SGHVS, FQNEAQ. Germline trimming cut 1 base from V and 5 bases from J; bases unmatched to any gene: 4. The CDR3 loop reads CASSLGQGMNEKLFF. CDR3 bases: TGTGCCAGCAGCTTAGGACAGGGCATGAATGAAAAACTGTTTTTT.

The chain recombines TRBV30 with TRBJ1-2; D may be TRBD1 (5 bases). The CDR3 loop spans 13 amino acids. From germline, CDR1 is GTSNPN and CDR2 SVGIG (reference sequence). Trimming pared 0 bases from V and 4 bases from J, leaving 9 bases between. The CDR3 DNA sequence: TGTGCCTGGAGTGTACAGGTCTCCTATGGCTACACCTTC. This gives the protein CAWSVQVSYGYTF.

This clone was detected once. This chain uses TRBV24-1 with TRBJ2-1; 12 positions agree with TRBD2. The CDR3 contains 18 residues. Germline CDR1 is KGHDR and CDR2 is SFDVKD. Losses at the gene ends were 0 bases for V and 6 bases for J; bases not matched to a gene: 8. The CDR3 spells CATSDLRLAGVESNEQFF. The CDR3 DNA reads as TGTGCCACCAGTGATTTGCGACTAGCGGGGGTTGAGTCCAATGAGCAGTTCTTC.

The gene calls are TRBV6-5 and TRBJ1-2; 7 nucleotides agree with TRBD1. The V segment lost 7 bases and the J segment 0 bases; nucleotides outside the gene matches: 8. Germline V gene lookup returns CDR1 MNHEY and CDR2 SVGAGI. The CDR3 is 15 amino acids. The CDR3 DNA follows: TGTGCCAGCATTAAGGGACAGCTAACTAACTATGGCTACACCTTC. It translates to CASIKGQLTNYGYTF.

The chain uses TRBV5-6 and TRBJ1-2; no reliable D call. Germline lookup yields CDR1 SGHDT and CDR2 YYEEEE. This CDR3 has 12 residues. V was cut by 4 bases and J by 4 bases, with 8 bases left in between. The DNA of the CDR3 is TGTGCCAGCAGCCCACAGAGCTATGGCTACACCTTC. Protein sequence: CASSPQSYGYTF.

The chain carries TRBV28 and TRBJ1-2, with no clear D. Trimming left V 8 bases short and J 7 bases short, with 14 bases between. Germline V gives CDR1 MDHEN, CDR2 SYDVKM. The CDR3 totals 12 residues. In DNA, the CDR3 is TGTGCCAGCTTTCTTCTGAACGGTGGCTACACCTTC. It is translated as CASFLLNGGYTF.

This clone was counted a few times. The genes are TRBV5-8 and TRBJ1-2, with D maybe TRBD1 (6 bases). The length of the CDR3 is 14 residues. The germline V gene encodes CDR1 SGHTS and CDR2 YDEGEE. V was trimmed by 2 bases and J by 7 bases, leaving 15 bases between them. CDR3 region: CASSFLLRGPGYTF. For the CDR3, the DNA is TGTGCCAGCAGCTTTCTCCTCAGGGGCCCTGGCTACACCTTC.

The rearrangement uses TRBV7-2 and TRBJ2-3, with 9 nucleotides matching TRBD1. CDR3 size: 16 residues. V shed 2 bases, J shed 5 bases, and the junction held 8 bases outside the gene matches. The germline V gene has CDR1 SGHTA and CDR2 FQGNSA. The CDR3 bases are TGTGCCAGCAGCTTAAAGGTGGACAGGGGCAGAGATACGCAGTATTTT. It translates to CASSLKVDRGRDTQYF.

This clone was seen a few times. V usage is TRBV9 and J usage is TRBJ2-7; TRBD2 might be the D (6 bases). There are 15 residues in the CDR3. Germline values: CDR1 SGDLS, CDR2 YYNGEE. V was cut by 0 bases and J by 1 base, with 11 bases left in between. The CDR3 loop is CASSVGAGSSYEQYF. For the CDR3, the DNA is TGTGCCAGCAGCGTAGGGGCGGGGTCGTCCTACGAGCAGTACTTC. Variable domain in full (rest from reference TRBV9 and TRBJ2-7): DSGVTQTPKHLITATGQRVTLRCSPRSGDLSVYWYQQSLDQGLQFLIQYYNGEERAKGNILERFSAQQFPDLHSELNLSSLELGDSALYFCASSVGAGSSYEQYFGPGTRLTVT.

This rearrangement joins TRBV28 to TRBJ1-2, with 7 bases that match TRBD1. V shed 2 bases, J shed 4 bases, and the junction held 7 bases outside the gene matches. Germline CDR1 is MDHEN and CDR2 is SYDVKM. The CDR3 has 15 amino acids. The CDR3 here is CASSLPTGALYGYTF. DNA of the CDR3: TGTGCCAGCAGTTTACCTACAGGGGCCCTCTATGGCTACACCTTC.